This paragraph covers one T cell receptor (beta chain) sequence. Its specific antigen is unknown. A junction boundary mismatches the germline segment, possibly from a read error. The germline V gene (reference sequence) yields SEHNR for CDR1 and FQNEAQ for CDR2. The CDR3 sequence holds 14 residues, the cysteine and phenylalanine included. The read is trimmed to its CDR3 DNA, 42 bases read in frame from base 1. These data are taken from a study of CD8+CD57+ T cells in acquired aplastic anemia (dated by TCRdb to about 2018). Study-wide context: On average, sorted CD4+ and CD8+ cells yielded about 3 ug of extracted DNA, with a range of roughly 0.18 to 27.4 ug. CD8+CD57+ expansion was defined as a frequency above the mean frequency observed in healthy subjects. Findings and caveats that apply to the study as a whole: Although twenty-nine CD8+ CDR3 sequences were shared by patients and controls, these sequences appeared highly expressed in patients and within the immunodominant clones of patients. Between patients and healthy controls, no significant difference in CD8+ Simpson's diversity was found (P=0.060).

Patients chosen for sequencing had shown expansion of CD8+CD57+ cells by flow cytometry. Every patient had a diagnosis of severe acquired aplastic anemia based on International Study of Aplastic Anemia and Agranulocytosis and Camitta criteria. No therapy had been received by the patients at the time of blood sampling. In the study, sorted CD4+ and CD8+ blood T cells from patients with severe aplastic anemia and from healthy subjects underwent deep sequencing of TCR repertoires. Patients were enrolled under clinicaltrials.gov protocols 00001620, 01623167, 00001397, 00071045, 00081523 and 00961064 in the USA. Ficoll-Paque density gradient centrifugation was used to isolate peripheral blood mononuclear cells. Before DNA extraction, CD4+ and CD8+ T cells were sorted by FACS or by magnetic beads. Profiling of TCR beta VDJ combinations and CDR3 sequences used genomic DNA as the template. TCR repertoire sequencing was run on an Illumina HiSeq 2000. The study's own analysis went as follows. TRBV/TRBJ rearrangement plots, CDR3 size and DJ length profiles, and Simpson's diversity index were used to assess repertoires. The most abundant DNA sequence in the deep sequencing data was defined as the immunodominant clone. CDR3 amino acid sequences were screened for sharing across subjects and compared with published repertoires and the VDJdb database. TCRdb reworked the public reads: Q25 trimming with fastp, MiXCR clone assembly, productive beta chains retained. Rows with one shared CDR3 protein collapse into an entry with the most common genes and DNA. The V and J calls come from TCRdb's annotation, not from the publication. The sample includes 270,000 or so distinct CDR3 sequences, with less than 85% observed a single time. The top ten hold roughly two fifths of the sample.

The rearranged segments are TRBV7-9 and TRBJ2-7; 9 central nucleotides agree with TRBD1. This TCR derives from a human donor with aplastic anemia. The specimen sequenced was sorted CD4+, CD8+, or CD8+CD57+ T cells (not recorded which) from PBMCs. The nucleotide sequence reads TGCGCCAGCAGCCATGACAGGGGGAGCTACGAGCAGTACTTC. Its protein product is CASSHDRGSYEQYF.